This T cell receptor beta chain was identified during a study of glioma-infiltrating T cells. This clonotype has ten or more counts. What it binds is unknown. Whole-study findings and limits: Above-expected tissue-blood divergence occurred in all gliomas, most in low-grade ones. Very few CDR3 sequences were shared between tissue and blood.

Trimming took off 4 bases at V and 3 bases at J, with 10 bases between the two ends. This CDR3 has 14 residues. CDR1 is KGHDR and CDR2 is SFDVKD in the germline V gene. Amplification of TCR alpha and beta CDR3 regions from RNA used iRepertoire nested multiplex PCR. Input was roughly 85-450 ng of tissue mRNA or PBMC total RNA. TCRdb re-called the multiplex PCR reads with MiXCR, one entry per CDR3 protein. In the table there are 150,000 to 200,000 distinct CDR3 sequences, roughly 45% of which are singletons. Input material: glioma tissue, nonneoplastic brain tissue, or PBMCs (not recorded which). The V and J genes are TRBV24-1 and TRBJ2-3; TRBD1 is a possible D gene (6 bases). The TCR comes from a human donor with low-grade glioma or glioblastoma, undergoing nonglioma brain surgery, or in good health (not recorded which). CDR3 residues: CATSEPTGTDTQYF. The CDR3 DNA reads TGTGCCACCAGTGAGCCCACAGGGACAGATACGCAGTATTTT.